The 17 T cell receptor beta chains given below trace back to one sample, sequenced in a study of blood T cell repertoires in COVID-19. Here immunoSEQ multiplex PCR was the method, and the copy in TCRdb shows in-frame clones only, minus some. The data contain just over 650,000 clones, 90% of them singletons. Sequenced material: peripheral blood. The receptors were gathered from a woman younger than 30 with acute or convalescent COVID-19.

J is TRBJ1-4 and V is TRBV7-8; a possible D gene is TRBD1 (6 bases). Germline V gene data show CDR1 as SGHVS and CDR2 as FQNEAQ. V gave up 8 bases and J gave up 1 base, with 11 bases separating them. The CDR3 has 14 amino acids. The chain's CDR3 is CASSQGGTNEKLFF. The CDR3 nucleotides read TGTGCCAGCTCGCAAGGGGGAACTAATGAAAAACTGTTTTTT.

The V and J genes are TRBV27 and TRBJ1-6; no firm D call. The germline V gene has CDR1 MNHEY and CDR2 SMNVEV (reference sequence). The V end was cut by 3 bases, the J end by 9 bases, with 12 bases between. This CDR3 has 14 amino acids. CDR3 sequence reads: CASSFGGNASPLHF. The CDR3 DNA is TGTGCCAGCAGTTTTGGAGGGAACGCTTCACCCCTCCACTTT.

This rearrangement joins TRBV28 to TRBJ2-3; D may be TRBD1 (5 bases). The CDR3 loop spans 15 amino acids. Germline CDR1 and CDR2: MDHEN and SYDVKM. V was clipped by 4 bases and J by 2 bases, with 13 bases between them. The CDR3 protein is CASSSRQTPTDTQYF. In DNA form, the CDR3 reads TGTGCCAGCAGTTCCAGACAGACACCCACAGATACGCAGTATTTT.

This chain connects TRBV5-5 to TRBJ1-2; 7 bases are shared with TRBD1. The germline V gene has CDR1 SGHKS and CDR2 YYEKEE (reference sequence). V dropped 0 bases and J dropped 1; count of bases not matched to a gene: 6. The CDR3 totals 16 residues. CDR3 DNA: TGTGCCAGCAGCTTGGCCCTGGGACAGCGTAACTATGGCTACACCTTC. It yields the protein CASSLALGQRNYGYTF.

V and J are TRBV10-3 and TRBJ1-4; 8 bases are shared with TRBD1. CDR3 length: 13 amino acids. Germline V CDR1 and CDR2: ENHRY, SYGVKD. Unmatched junction bases numbered 3, after V lost 5 bases and J lost 7 bases. CDR3 sequence reads: CAISKTGGEKLFF. DNA for the CDR3: TGTGCCATCAGTAAAACAGGGGGTGAAAAACTGTTTTTT.

This clone appeared a single time. This chain uses TRBV2 with TRBJ1-4; 9 bases are a match to TRBD1. This CDR3 contains 15 residues. The V gene's germline CDR1 is SNHLY and CDR2 FYNNEI. V shed 7 bases and J 8 bases; nucleotides not matched to a gene: 11. This CDR3 reads CASTEGDREGEKLFF. In DNA, the CDR3 is TGTGCCAGCACCGAAGGGGACAGGGAGGGGGAAAAACTGTTTTTT.

This chain connects TRBV13 to TRBJ2-7; D not certain. The germline CDR1 and CDR2 sequences are PRHDT and FYEKMQ (reference sequence). The V end was cut by 2 bases, the J end by 7 bases, with 6 bases between. This CDR3 spans 11 amino acids. DNA for the CDR3: TGTGCCAGCAGCTTACTGGCTGAGCAGTACTTC. Its protein is CASSLLAEQYF.

The rearrangement uses TRBV11-2 and TRBJ2-1; tentative D call: TRBD2 (6 bases). The CDR3 totals 14 residues. Per the germline V gene, CDR1 is SGHAT and CDR2 is FQNNGV. V dropped 5 bases and J dropped 6 bases, with 14 bases sitting between them. As DNA, the CDR3 is TGTGCCAGCAGCCCTAGTAATAGCGGCAATGAGCAGTTCTTC. Protein sequence: CASSPSNSGNEQFF.

This chain uses TRBV28 with TRBJ2-3, with a weak D call TRBD1 (5 bases). Per the germline V gene, CDR1 is MDHEN and CDR2 is SYDVKM. The V gene lost 5 bases and the J gene lost 0 bases, with 18 bases spanning the gap. The CDR3 consists of 17 residues. The CDR3, as DNA: TGTGCCAGCAGTGTGTATCCCAAACAGGTTAGCACAGATACGCAGTATTTT. It codes for CASSVYPKQVSTDTQYF.

The V and J genes are TRBV3-1 (or the pseudogene TRBV3-2) and TRBJ1-5, with 10 bases lining up with TRBD1. V shed 3 bases and J 8 bases; nucleotides not matched to a gene: 4. The CDR3 runs to 14 residues. Germline-derived CDR1 and CDR2 are LGHDT and YNNKEL (reference sequence). DNA of the CDR3: TGTGCCAGCAGCCATACGACAGGGGGCGAGCCCCAGCATTTT. Its protein is CASSHTTGGEPQHF.

This chain connects TRBV18 to TRBJ1-1; no firm D call. V gave up 5 bases and J gave up 0 bases, with 7 bases separating them. Germline V gene sequence: CDR1 KGHSH, CDR2 LQKENI. CDR3 size: 13 residues. The CDR3 spells CASSSQVNTEAFF. For the CDR3, the DNA is TGTGCCAGCTCATCCCAGGTGAACACTGAAGCTTTCTTT.

The V gene is TRBV5-1, the J gene TRBJ2-7, with 9 bases that match TRBD1. The V gene's germline CDR1 is SGHRS and CDR2 YFSETQ. CDR3 length: 19 amino acids. Trimming took 2 bases from V and 4 from J; bases not matched to a gene: 19. CDR3 loop: CASSFLTGTGSILLYEQYF. DNA of the CDR3: TGCGCCAGCAGCTTTCTTACCGGGACAGGGTCAATTCTGCTTTACGAGCAGTACTTC.

The CDR3: CASSGGFVPGNTIYF. CDR3 coding DNA: TGTGCCAGCAGCGGGGGGTTCGTTCCTGGAAACACCATATATTTT. The V gene is TRBV5-8, the J gene TRBJ1-3; a weak D match, TRBD1 (5 bases). The CDR3 runs to 15 residues. The germline V gene encodes CDR1 SGHTS and CDR2 YDEGEE. Trimming shortened V by 4 bases and J by 2 bases, and 13 bases separated the two germline ends.

The chain carries TRBV7-2 and TRBJ1-2; 12 bases match TRBD1. The CDR3 has 14 residues. The ends lost 5 bases at V and 5 bases at J; junction bases unmatched: 3. Germline-derived CDR1 and CDR2 are SGHTA and FQGNSA. CDR3 in amino acids: CASSPGQGAYGYTF. The CDR3 region has the DNA TGTGCCAGCAGCCCGGGACAGGGGGCGTATGGCTACACCTTC.

The J gene is TRBJ1-2, the V gene TRBV7-8, with 11 bases that match TRBD1. After removal of 5 bases from V and 6 bases from J, the junction contained 8 bases not matched to a gene. The CDR3 is made up of 15 amino acids. Germline CDR1 SGHVS, CDR2 FQNEAQ. The CDR3 DNA reads TGTGCCAGCAGCCTTTGGACAGGGGGCGCTGATGGCTACACCTTC. Translated, it gives CASSLWTGGADGYTF. The complete variable domain, with remaining parts taken from reference TRBV7-8 and TRBJ1-2, reads GAGVSQSPRYKVAKRGQDVALRCDPISGHVSLFWYQQALGQGPEFLTYFQNEAQLDKSGLPSDRFFAERPEGSVSTLKIQRTQQEDSAVYLCASSLWTGGADGYTFGSGTRLTVV.

This rearrangement joins TRBV28 to TRBJ2-3; the match to TRBD1 covers 7 bases. The CDR3 is 15 amino acids. Germline V gives CDR1 MDHEN, CDR2 SYDVKM. The V gene end was trimmed by 5 bases and the J gene end by 1 base; junction bases not matched to a gene: 6. The CDR3 DNA is TGTGCCAGCAGTCCACATGACAGGGGCACAGATACGCAGTATTTT. Protein: CASSPHDRGTDTQYF.

V is TRBV6-2 or TRBV6-3 and J is TRBJ1-2, with a weak D call TRBD1 (6 bases). Germline lookup yields CDR1 MNHEY and CDR2 SVGEGT. The germline V and J ends were trimmed by 6 bases and 7 bases, with 18 bases remaining between them. The CDR3 has 14 amino acids. CDR3 amino acids: CASSPRGFSFGYTF. As DNA, the CDR3 is TGTGCCAGCAGCCCGAGGGGGTTCTCTTTTGGCTACACCTTC.